The TCR beta chain described here comes from a study of blood T cells in healthy people across ages. Study-wide results and caveats: Age showed a roughly linear inverse relationship with TCR beta diversity per million T cells.

A second 7 to 11 cycle PCR used barcoded and J-beta primers. Each TCR beta cDNA got a 12-nucleotide random molecular identifier. TCRdb reanalysed the 5' RACE reads using MiXCR and keeps one entry per CDR3 protein. Of roughly 500,000 distinct CDR3 sequences listed, 20% to 30% are singletons. Comments on this clonotype: Its target is not known.

Germline V lookup: CDR1 MDHEN, CDR2 SYDVKM. This CDR3 has 15 residues. With V trimmed by 5 bases and J by 4 bases, 9 bases remained unmatched. These sequences were also reported in another study, on T cells of mothers and their children. From that study: Each child contributed 3.1 million or so TCR beta CDR3 reads, while each mother contributed over 8.5 million. Slightly higher overlap, not significant, was seen in related mother-child pairs than in unrelated pairs.

Sequencing was carried out using blood. This clonotype was obtained from a boy between 10 and 17 years old in good health. This chain uses TRBV28 with TRBJ2-5; 8 bases agree with TRBD1. The CDR3 bases are TGTGCCAGCAGTGGAGACAGGGGAATGCGAGAGACCCAGTACTTC. Protein: CASSGDRGMRETQYF.